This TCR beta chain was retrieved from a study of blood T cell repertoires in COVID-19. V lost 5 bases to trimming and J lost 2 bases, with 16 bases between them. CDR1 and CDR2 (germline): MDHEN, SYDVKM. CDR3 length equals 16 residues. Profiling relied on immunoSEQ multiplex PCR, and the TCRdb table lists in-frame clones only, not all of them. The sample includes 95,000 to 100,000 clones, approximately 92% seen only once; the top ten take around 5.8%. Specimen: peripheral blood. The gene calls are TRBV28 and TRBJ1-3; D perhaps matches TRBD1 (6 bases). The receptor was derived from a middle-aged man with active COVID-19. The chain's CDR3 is CASSIQQGSTGNTIYF. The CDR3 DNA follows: TGTGCCAGCAGTATACAACAGGGTAGCACTGGAAACACCATATATTTT.